These 2 T cell receptor beta chains originate from one sample sequenced in a study of blood T cell repertoires in COVID-19. The protocol was immunoSEQ multiplex PCR, while the TCRdb copy is restricted to in-frame clones and leaves out a portion. Of under 400,000 clones in the sample, 70% to 90% are singletons; the top ten hold about 1.5%. The sequencing input was peripheral blood. These receptors all come from a woman aged 30 to 39 with COVID-19, enrolled during active disease.

This chain joins TRBV4-1 and TRBJ1-2, with TRBD1 as a possible D gene (5 bases). CDR3 length: 14 residues. The germline V gene encodes CDR1 MGHRA and CDR2 YSYEKL. Trimming removed 1 base from V and 1 base from J, with 7 bases in between. CDR3 nucleotide sequence: TGCGCCAGCAGCCAAGCAGGGATTAACTATGGCTACACCTTC. Its translation is CASSQAGINYGYTF.

The chain combines TRBV4-1 with TRBJ2-5, with 9 bases lining up with TRBD2. The germline CDR1 and CDR2 sequences are MGHRA and YSYEKL. This CDR3 contains 16 residues. J gave up 4 bases and V 3 bases, and 9 bases lay outside the gene matches. DNA of the CDR3: TGCGCCAGCAGCCAGGTTGGACTAGCGTTAGGAGAGACCCAGTACTTC. It yields the protein CASSQVGLALGETQYF.